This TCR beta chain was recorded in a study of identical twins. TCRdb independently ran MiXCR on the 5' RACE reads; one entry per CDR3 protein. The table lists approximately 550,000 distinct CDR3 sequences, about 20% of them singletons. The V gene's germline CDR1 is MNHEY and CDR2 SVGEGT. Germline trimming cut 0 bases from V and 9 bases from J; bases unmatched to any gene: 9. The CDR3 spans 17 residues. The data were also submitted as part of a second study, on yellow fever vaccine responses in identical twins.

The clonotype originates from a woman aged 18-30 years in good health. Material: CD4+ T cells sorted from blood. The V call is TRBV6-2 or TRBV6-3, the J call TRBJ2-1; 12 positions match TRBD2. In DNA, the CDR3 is TGTGCCAGCAGTTACTCGACTAGCGGGAGATCGCGTGGTGAGCAGTTCTTC. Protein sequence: CASSYSTSGRSRGEQFF.